Listed below are T cell receptor beta chains from one sample, sequenced in a study of beta chain features in type 1 diabetes. Profiled with immunoSEQ multiplex PCR; TCRdb holds only in-frame clones, not every one. This table holds hundreds of thousands of clones, around 8% found once. What was sequenced was central memory CD4+ T cells from blood. These receptors all stem from a woman in her late teens or twenties in good health. CDR3s include the opening cysteine and the closing phenylalanine or tryptophan. D genes are given only for firm matches. Only part of the rows carry a size: once, few, many, or a class if the clone is expanded.

D	J	size	V	DNA	CDR3
NA	TRBJ2-7	few	TRBV2	TGTGCCAGCAGCCTCCGGGACGGAAACTACGAGCAGTACTTC	CASSLRDGNYEQYF
TRBD1	TRBJ1-4	NA	TRBV15	TGTGCCACCAGCAGTCGACAGGGAGGGGTAAAACTGTTTTTT	CATSSRQGGVKLFF
NA	TRBJ2-7	few	TRBV14	TGTGCCAGCAGCCCAAGACAGGCGAGCTCCTACGAGCAGTACTTC	CASSPRQASSYEQYF
NA	TRBJ2-4	NA	TRBV5-6	TGTGCCAGCAGCTTGGTAGGTGGGGACATTCAGTACTTC	CASSLVGGDIQYF
NA	TRBJ2-2	few	TRBV28	TGTGCCAGCAGTCACCAGGGCTCGAGGACCGGGGAGCTGTTTTTT	CASSHQGSRTGELFF
NA	TRBJ2-7	few	TRBV2	TGTGCCAGCAGGCTACGTATCCAGGGTGGTTCCTACGAGCAGTACTTC	CASRLRIQGGSYEQYF
NA	TRBJ2-7	few	TRBV7-2	TGTGCCAGCAGCCCTGACCATAGCTCCTACGAGCAGTACTTC	CASSPDHSSYEQYF
TRBD1	TRBJ2-3	NA	TRBV29-1	TGCAGCGTGACCGGGACAGGGGGAACAGATACGCAGTATTTT	CSVTGTGGTDTQYF
NA	TRBJ1-2	many	TRBV7-9	TGTGCCAGCAGTCCCGAGACCGACATCTATGGCTACACCTTC	CASSPETDIYGYTF
NA	TRBJ1-2	NA	TRBV5-4	TGTGCCAGCAGCTTGGACATGGGGGCGGTCTATGGCTACACCTTC	CASSLDMGAVYGYTF